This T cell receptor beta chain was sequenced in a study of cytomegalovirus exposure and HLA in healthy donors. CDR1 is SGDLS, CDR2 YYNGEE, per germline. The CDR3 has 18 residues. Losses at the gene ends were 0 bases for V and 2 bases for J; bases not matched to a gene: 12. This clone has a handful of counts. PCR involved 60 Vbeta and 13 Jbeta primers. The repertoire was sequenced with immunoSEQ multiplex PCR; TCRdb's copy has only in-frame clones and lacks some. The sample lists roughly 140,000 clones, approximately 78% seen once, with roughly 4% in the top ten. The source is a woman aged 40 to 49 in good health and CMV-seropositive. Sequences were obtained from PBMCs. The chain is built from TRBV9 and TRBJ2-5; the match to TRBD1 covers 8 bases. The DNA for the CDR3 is TGTGCCAGCAGCGTAGACAGCCCCAGGAGGGACAGGCAAGAGACCCAGTACTTC. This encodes CASSVDSPRRDRQETQYF.